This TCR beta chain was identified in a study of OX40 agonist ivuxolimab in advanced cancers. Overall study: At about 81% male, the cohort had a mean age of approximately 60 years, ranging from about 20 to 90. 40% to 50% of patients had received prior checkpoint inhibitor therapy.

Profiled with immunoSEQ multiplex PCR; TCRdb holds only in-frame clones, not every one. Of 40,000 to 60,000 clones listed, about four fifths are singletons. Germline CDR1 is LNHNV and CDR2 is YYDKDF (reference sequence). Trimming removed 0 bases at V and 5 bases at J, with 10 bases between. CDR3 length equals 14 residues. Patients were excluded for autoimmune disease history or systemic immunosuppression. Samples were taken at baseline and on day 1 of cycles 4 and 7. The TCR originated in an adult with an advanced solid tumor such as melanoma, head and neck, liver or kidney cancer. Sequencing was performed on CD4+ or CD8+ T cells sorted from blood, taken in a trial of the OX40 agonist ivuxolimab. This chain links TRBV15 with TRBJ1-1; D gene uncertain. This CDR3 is CATSRDPLGTEAFF. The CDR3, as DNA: TGTGCCACCAGCAGAGATCCACTGGGGACTGAAGCTTTCTTT.